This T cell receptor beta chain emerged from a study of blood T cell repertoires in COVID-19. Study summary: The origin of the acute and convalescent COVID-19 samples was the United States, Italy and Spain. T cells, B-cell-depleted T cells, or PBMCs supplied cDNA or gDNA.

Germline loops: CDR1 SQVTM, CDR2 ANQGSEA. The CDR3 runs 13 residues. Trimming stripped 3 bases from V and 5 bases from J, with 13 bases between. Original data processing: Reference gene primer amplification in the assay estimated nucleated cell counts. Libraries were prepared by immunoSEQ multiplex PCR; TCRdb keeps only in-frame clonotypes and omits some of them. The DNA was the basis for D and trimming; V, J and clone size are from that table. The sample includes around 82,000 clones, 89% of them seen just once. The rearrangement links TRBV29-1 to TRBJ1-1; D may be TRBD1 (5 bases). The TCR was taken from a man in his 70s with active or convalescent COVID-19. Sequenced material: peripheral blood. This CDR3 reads CSVEAGIGTEAFF. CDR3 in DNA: TGCAGCGTTGAGGCAGGGATAGGGACTGAAGCTTTCTTT.